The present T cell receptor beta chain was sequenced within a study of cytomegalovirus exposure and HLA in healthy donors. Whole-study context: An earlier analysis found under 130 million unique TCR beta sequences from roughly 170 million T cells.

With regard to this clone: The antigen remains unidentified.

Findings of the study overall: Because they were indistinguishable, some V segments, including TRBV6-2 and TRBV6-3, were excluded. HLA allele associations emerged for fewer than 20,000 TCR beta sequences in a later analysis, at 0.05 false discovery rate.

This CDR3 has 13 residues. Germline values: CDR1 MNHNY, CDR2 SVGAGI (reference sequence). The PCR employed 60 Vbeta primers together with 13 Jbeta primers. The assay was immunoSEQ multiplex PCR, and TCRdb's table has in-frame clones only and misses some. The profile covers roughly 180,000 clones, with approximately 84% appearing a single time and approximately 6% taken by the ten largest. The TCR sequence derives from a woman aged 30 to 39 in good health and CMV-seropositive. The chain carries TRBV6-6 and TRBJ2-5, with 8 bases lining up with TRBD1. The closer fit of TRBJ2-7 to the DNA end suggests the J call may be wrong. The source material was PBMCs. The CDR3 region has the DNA TGTGCCAGCAGTTCGGACAGGGTGGGCGAGCAGTACTTC. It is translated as CASSSDRVGEQYF.